Listed below are T cell receptor beta chains from one sample, sequenced in a study of molecular identifiers for immune sequencing clone quantification. TCRdb analysed the PCR reads with MiXCR anew, one entry per CDR3 protein. The sample lists 2,000 to 2,500 distinct CDR3 sequences, roughly 20% seen once, with around 8% in the top ten. The sequenced material came from naive CD8+ T cells from blood, with Jurkat cell RNA spiked in. Source of these receptors: a human donor in good health. Some libraries in this study had Jurkat cell RNA spiked in. Both conserved end residues are part of each CDR3. Fields, in order: CDR3 length, D gene, J gene, V gene, clone size, CDR3 DNA, CDR3 protein. A D gene is named only where the DNA matches it firmly. The size of a clone is reported for some rows only, either as once, few or many, or as a class for expanded clones.

15,TRBD2,TRBJ2-7,TRBV28,medium-sized,TGTGCCAGCAGTTCCTCTACTAGCGCATCCTACGAGCAGTACTTC,CASSSSTSASYEQYF
16,.,TRBJ2-5,TRBV5-1,medium-sized,TGCGCCAGCAGCTTGGGGACAGGTAGACTAGTAGAGACCCAGTACTTC,CASSLGTGRLVETQYF
15,TRBD2,TRBJ2-7,TRBV6-2/TRBV6-3,few,TGTGCCAGCAGCCAATTTAGCGGGAGTGCCTACGAGCAGTACTTC,CASSQFSGSAYEQYF
15,TRBD2,TRBJ2-1,TRBV7-6,.,TGTGCCAGCAGCTTAGCTAGCGGGAGACTCAATGAGCAGTTCTTC,CASSLASGRLNEQFF
18,TRBD2,TRBJ2-1,TRBV19,.,TGTGCCAGTAGTATCGCTAGCGGGAACCTGTTAACCTACAATGAGCAGTTCTTC,CASSIASGNLLTYNEQFF
16,TRBD2,TRBJ2-3,TRBV7-2,medium-sized,TGTGCCAGCAGCACACTAGCGGGACCACACACAGATACGCAGTATTTT,CASSTLAGPHTDTQYF
15,TRBD1,TRBJ2-1,TRBV9,few,TGTGCCAGCAGCAAGCGGACAGGTGGAGTCAATGAGCAGTTCTTC,CASSKRTGGVNEQFF
15,TRBD1,TRBJ2-7,TRBV5-4,.,TGTGCCAGCAGCTTGGAAGGGGGCACCTCCTACGAGCAGTACTTC,CASSLEGGTSYEQYF
15,TRBD1,TRBJ2-5,TRBV20-1,medium-sized,TGCAGTGCTAGTAGGGACAGGGGGGATCAAGAGACCCAGTACTTC,CSASRDRGDQETQYF
14,.,TRBJ2-1,TRBV28,medium-sized,TGTGCCAGCAGTTTATTGGGGGGCTTAAATGAGCAGTTCTTC,CASSLLGGLNEQFF
14,.,TRBJ2-7,TRBV5-3,.,TGTGCCAGCAGCTTGGTGGGGCTGACCTACGAGCAGTACTTC,CASSLVGLTYEQYF
14,.,TRBJ2-2,TRBV9,medium-sized,TGTGCCAGCAGCTCCAGGGCCCAGGGCGGGGAGCTGTTTTTT,CASSSRAQGGELFF
16,TRBD2,TRBJ2-1,TRBV28,medium-sized,TGTGCCAGCAGTCCTCGGACTAGCGGGAGGAGGAATGAGCAGTTCTTC,CASSPRTSGRRNEQFF
13,.,TRBJ2-7,TRBV4-3,few,TGCGCCAGCAGCCAAGTTGCAGGTAACGAGCAGTACTTC,CASSQVAGNEQYF
17,.,TRBJ1-5,TRBV11-3,large,TGTGCCAGCAGCCTGCCAAGAGTGCGGGTTAGCAATCAGCCCCAGCATTTT,CASSLPRVRVSNQPQHF
13,.,TRBJ2-1,TRBV29-1,few,TGCAGAGTACACGGCGGGATGGACAATGAGCAGTTCTTC,CRVHGGMDNEQFF
15,.,TRBJ1-5,TRBV28,medium-sized,TGTGCCAGCAACGGCGGGGAGTATAGCAATCAGCCCCAGCATTTT,CASNGGEYSNQPQHF
12,.,TRBJ1-4,TRBV5-5,medium-sized,TGTGCCAGCAGCCTGACAGAGGAAAAACTGTTTTTT,CASSLTEEKLFF
16,TRBD2,TRBJ2-3,TRBV28,medium-sized,TGTGCCAGCAGTACCGGTGGAGGGAGGGCCCCAGATACGCAGTATTTT,CASSTGGGRAPDTQYF
13,.,TRBJ2-7,TRBV27,few,TGTGCCAGCAGTCTCACTACCGCCTACGAGCAGTACTTC,CASSLTTAYEQYF
15,TRBD2,TRBJ2-3,TRBV9,medium-sized,TGTGCCAGCAGCGTACTCGGGACTAGCGGAGATACGCAGTATTTT,CASSVLGTSGDTQYF
14,TRBD2,TRBJ2-7,TRBV7-8,medium-sized,TGTGCCAGCAGCCCTAGCGGGAGCACCTACGAGCAGTACTTC,CASSPSGSTYEQYF
15,.,TRBJ2-7,TRBV28,.,TGTGCCAGCAGTTTCGGTCGGGGGGCCAACTACGAGCAGTACTTC,CASSFGRGANYEQYF
15,TRBD2,TRBJ2-5,TRBV7-2,.,TGTGCCAGCAGCTCTATCGGACTAGCCCGGGAGACCCAGTACTTC,CASSSIGLARETQYF
13,.,TRBJ1-4,TRBV6-2/TRBV6-3,.,TGTGCCGGCAGAGACGCAACTAATGAAAAACCGTTTTTT,CAGRDATNEKPFF
15,TRBD1,TRBJ1-5,TRBV2,medium-sized,TGTGCCAGCAGGCTAGGGACAGGGGGAAATCAGCCCCAGCATTTT,CASRLGTGGNQPQHF
14,TRBD1,TRBJ2-7,TRBV13,medium-sized,TGTGCCAGCAGTTACGACAGGGACGGCTACGAGCAGTACTTC,CASSYDRDGYEQYF